These 10 T cell receptor beta chains were all obtained from the same sample, sequenced in a study of identifying expanded T cells in peripheral blood. Clones were read by immunoSEQ multiplex PCR, and TCRdb kept only the in-frame ones, dropping some. This table has about 100,000 clones, about 89% appearing once. The source material was blood. The receptors come from a person aged 18-70 years in good health.

The chain carries TRBV18 and TRBJ1-1, with D uncertain. The CDR3 has 14 residues. V dropped 2 bases and J dropped 2 bases, with 9 bases sitting between them. Germline V gene sequence: CDR1 KGHSH, CDR2 LQKENI. CDR3 loop: CASSPTQSNTEAFF. The CDR3 DNA sequence: TGTGCCAGCTCACCAACGCAGTCAAACACTGAAGCTTTCTTT.

The chain is built from TRBV18 and TRBJ1-3, with D perhaps matching TRBD1 (5 bases). Trimming shortened V by 3 bases and J by 4 bases, and 13 bases separated the two germline ends. The length of the CDR3 is 15 residues. Germline V gives CDR1 KGHSH, CDR2 LQKENI. The CDR3 loop is CASSPPGLAGNTIYF. CDR3 in DNA: TGTGCCAGCTCACCTCCAGGGCTGGCAGGAAACACCATATATTTT.

The chain carries TRBV6-1 and TRBJ1-5; no clear D gene. CDR1 and CDR2 from the germline V gene are MNHNS and SASEGT. The CDR3 extends over 13 amino acids. V was cut by 11 bases and J by 3 bases, with 14 bases left in between. The DNA of the CDR3 is TGTGCCGAAGCCCCAGGTTACAATCAGCCCCAGCATTTT. Protein: CAEAPGYNQPQHF.

The chain recombines TRBV7-7 with TRBJ2-5; D is unresolved. V was trimmed by 4 bases and J by 4 bases, leaving 10 bases between them. The CDR3 has 13 amino acids. The germline gives CDR1 SSHAT, CDR2 FNYEAQ (reference sequence). CDR3 sequence reads: CASSSPPAETQYF. Here the CDR3 DNA reads TGTGCCAGCAGCTCTCCTCCCGCAGAGACCCAGTACTTC.

The gene calls are TRBV5-1 and TRBJ2-2; TRBD1 matches 10 bases. J gave up 0 bases and V 4 bases, and 3 bases lay outside the gene matches. CDR1 and CDR2 (germline): SGHRS, YFSETQ. There are 16 residues in the CDR3. The CDR3 spells CASSRTGGANTGELFF. For the CDR3, the DNA is TGCGCCAGCAGCAGGACAGGGGGAGCGAACACCGGGGAGCTGTTTTTT.

This clone came up once. The V and J genes are TRBV19 and TRBJ1-5; D might be TRBD1 (5 bases). The germline V gene encodes CDR1 LNHDA and CDR2 SQIVND (reference sequence). V lost 6 bases and J 1 base, leaving 19 bases between the germline ends. The CDR3 totals 17 residues. CDR3 nucleotides: TGTGCCAGTAGACAGCATCGGGGCAGGGAGAGCAATCAGCCCCAGCATTTT. Translated: CASRQHRGRESNQPQHF.

This chain connects TRBV5-6 to TRBJ2-3; unclear D gene. Per the germline V gene, CDR1 is SGHDT and CDR2 is YYEEEE. This CDR3 is 13 amino acids long. Trimming shortened V by 6 bases and J by 4 bases, and 12 bases separated the two germline ends. CDR3 nucleotides: TGTGCCAGCACTCCGGGTTCTGCAGATACGCAGTATTTT. This gives the protein CASTPGSADTQYF.

On this clone: Sequence at one end of the junction differs from germline and may be a read error. This chain connects TRBV7-8 to TRBJ2-5; 9 bases align to TRBD2. Germline V gene data show CDR1 as SGHVS and CDR2 as FQNEAQ. The CDR3 loop spans 13 amino acids. The CDR3 coding sequence is TGTGCCAGCAGCCTAGCGGGGAGGGAGACCCAGTACTTC. Protein: CASSLAGRETQYF.

J is TRBJ1-5 and V is TRBV6-5; maybe TRBD1 (5 bases). There are 15 residues in the CDR3. Per germline, CDR1 MNHEY and CDR2 SVGAGI. V was clipped by 2 bases and J by 1 base, with 9 bases between them. The CDR3 protein is CASSYGGGSNQPQHF. DNA for the CDR3: TGTGCCAGCAGTTACGGGGGGGGGAGCAATCAGCCCCAGCATTTT.

This clone was observed a single time. The CDR3 DNA is TGTGCCAGCAGCGTAGCGGTTGGGAATGAGCAGTTCTTC. Translation: CASSVAVGNEQFF. V is TRBV9 and J is TRBJ2-1; D not certain. The germline gives CDR1 SGDLS, CDR2 YYNGEE. V was cut by 0 bases and J by 7 bases, with 8 bases left in between. CDR3 length: 13 amino acids.